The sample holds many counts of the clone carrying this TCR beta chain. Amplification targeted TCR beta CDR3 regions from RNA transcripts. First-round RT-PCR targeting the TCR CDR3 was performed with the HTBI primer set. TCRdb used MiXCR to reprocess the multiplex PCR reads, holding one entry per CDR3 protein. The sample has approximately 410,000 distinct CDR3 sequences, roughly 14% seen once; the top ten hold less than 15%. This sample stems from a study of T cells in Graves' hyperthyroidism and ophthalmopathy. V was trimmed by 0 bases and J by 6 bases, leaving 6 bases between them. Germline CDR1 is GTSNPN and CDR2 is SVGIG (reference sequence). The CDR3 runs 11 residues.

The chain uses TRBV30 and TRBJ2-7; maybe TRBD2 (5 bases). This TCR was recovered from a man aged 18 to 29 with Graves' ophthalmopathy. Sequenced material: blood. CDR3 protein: CAWSVRGEQYF. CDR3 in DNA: TGTGCCTGGAGTGTACGGGGCGAGCAGTACTTC.